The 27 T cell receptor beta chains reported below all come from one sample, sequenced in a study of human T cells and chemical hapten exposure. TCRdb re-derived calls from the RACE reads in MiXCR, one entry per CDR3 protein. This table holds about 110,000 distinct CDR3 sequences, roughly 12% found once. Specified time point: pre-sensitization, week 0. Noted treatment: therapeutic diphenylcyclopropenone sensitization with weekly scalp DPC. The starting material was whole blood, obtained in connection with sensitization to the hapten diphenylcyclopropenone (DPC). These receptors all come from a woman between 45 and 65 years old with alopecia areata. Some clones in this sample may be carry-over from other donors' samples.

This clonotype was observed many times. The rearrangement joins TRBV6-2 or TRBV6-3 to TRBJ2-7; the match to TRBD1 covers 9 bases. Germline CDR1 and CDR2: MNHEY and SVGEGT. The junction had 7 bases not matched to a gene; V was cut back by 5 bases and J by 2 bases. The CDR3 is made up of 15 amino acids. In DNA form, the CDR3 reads TGTGCCAGCAGTGTCCGGACAGGGGCCACCTACGAGCAGTACTTC. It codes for CASSVRTGATYEQYF.

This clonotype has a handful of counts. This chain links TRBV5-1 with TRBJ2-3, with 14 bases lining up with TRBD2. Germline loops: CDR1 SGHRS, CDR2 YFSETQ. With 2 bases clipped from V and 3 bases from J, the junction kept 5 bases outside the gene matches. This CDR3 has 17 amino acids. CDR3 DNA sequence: TGCGCCAGCAGCTTAACCGGGACTAGCGGGAGTACAGATACGCAGTATTTT. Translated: CASSLTGTSGSTDTQYF. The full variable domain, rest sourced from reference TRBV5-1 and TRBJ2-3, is KAGVTQTPRYLIKTRGQQVTLSCSPISGHRSVSWYQQTPGQGLQFLFEYFSETQRNKGNFPGRFSGRQFSNSRSEMNVSTLELGDSALYLCASSLTGTSGSTDTQYFGPGTRLTVL.

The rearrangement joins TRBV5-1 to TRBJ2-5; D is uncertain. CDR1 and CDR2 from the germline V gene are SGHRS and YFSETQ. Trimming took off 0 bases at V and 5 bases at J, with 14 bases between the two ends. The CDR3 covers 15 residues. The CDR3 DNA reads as TGCGCCAGCAGCTTGGAATTGCAGGCGTGGGAGACCCAGTACTTC. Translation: CASSLELQAWETQYF.

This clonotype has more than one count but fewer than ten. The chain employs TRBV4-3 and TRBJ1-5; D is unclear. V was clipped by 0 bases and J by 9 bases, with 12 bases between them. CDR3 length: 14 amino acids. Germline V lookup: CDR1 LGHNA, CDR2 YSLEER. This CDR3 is CASSQEFGQRPQHF. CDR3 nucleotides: TGCGCCAGCAGCCAAGAATTCGGGCAGCGGCCCCAGCATTTT.

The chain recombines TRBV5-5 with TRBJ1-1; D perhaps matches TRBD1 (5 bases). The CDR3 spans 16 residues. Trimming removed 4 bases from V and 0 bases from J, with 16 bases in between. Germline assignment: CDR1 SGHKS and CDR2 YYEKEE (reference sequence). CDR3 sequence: CASSIGTTMLNTEAFF. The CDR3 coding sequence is TGTGCCAGCAGCATTGGGACTACCATGTTGAACACTGAAGCTTTCTTT.

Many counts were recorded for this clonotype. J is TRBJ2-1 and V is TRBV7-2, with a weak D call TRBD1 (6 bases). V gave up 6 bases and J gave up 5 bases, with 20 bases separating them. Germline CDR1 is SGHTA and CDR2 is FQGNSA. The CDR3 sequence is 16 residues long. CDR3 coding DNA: TGTGCCAGCAGTCCGGATGGGACACGGAGACACAATGAGCAGTTCTTC. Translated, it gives CASSPDGTRRHNEQFF. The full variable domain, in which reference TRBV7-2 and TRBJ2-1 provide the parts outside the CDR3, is GAGVSQSPSNKVTEKGKDVELRCDPISGHTALYWYRQSLGQGLEFLIYFQGNSAPDKSGLPSDRFSAERTGGSVSTLTIQRTQQEDSAVYLCASSPDGTRRHNEQFFGPGTRLTVL.

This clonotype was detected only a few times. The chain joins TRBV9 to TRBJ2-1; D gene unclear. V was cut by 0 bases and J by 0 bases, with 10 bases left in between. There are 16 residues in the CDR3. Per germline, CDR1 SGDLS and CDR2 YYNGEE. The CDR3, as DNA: TGTGCCAGCAGCGTAGTAAGCCACTCCTCCTACAATGAGCAGTTCTTC. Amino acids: CASSVVSHSSYNEQFF.

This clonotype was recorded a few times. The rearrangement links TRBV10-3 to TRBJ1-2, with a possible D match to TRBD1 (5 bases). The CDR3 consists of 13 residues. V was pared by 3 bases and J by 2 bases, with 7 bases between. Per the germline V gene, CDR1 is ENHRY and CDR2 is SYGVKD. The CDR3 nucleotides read TGTGCCATCAGTGATGGGGCCAACTATGGCTACACCTTC. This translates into CAISDGANYGYTF.

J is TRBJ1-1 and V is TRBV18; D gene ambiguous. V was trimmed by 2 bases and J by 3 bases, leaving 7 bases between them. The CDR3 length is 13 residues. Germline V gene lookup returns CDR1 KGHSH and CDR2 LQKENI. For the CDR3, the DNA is TGTGCCAGCTCACCATTTCACTACACTGAAGCTTTCTTT. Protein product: CASSPFHYTEAFF.

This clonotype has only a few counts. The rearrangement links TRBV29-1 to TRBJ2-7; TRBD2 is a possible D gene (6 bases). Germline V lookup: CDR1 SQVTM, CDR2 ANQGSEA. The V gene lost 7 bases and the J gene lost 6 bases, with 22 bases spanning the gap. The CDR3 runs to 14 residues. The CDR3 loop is CSALFRDSGFEQYF. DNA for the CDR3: TGCAGCGCCCTCTTCCGGGACTCAGGGTTCGAGCAGTACTTC.

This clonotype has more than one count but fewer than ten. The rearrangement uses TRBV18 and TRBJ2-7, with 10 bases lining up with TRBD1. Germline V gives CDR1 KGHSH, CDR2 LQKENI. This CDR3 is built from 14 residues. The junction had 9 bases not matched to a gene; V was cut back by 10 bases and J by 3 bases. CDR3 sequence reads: CATGLGQGDYEQYF. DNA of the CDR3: TGTGCCACCGGATTAGGACAGGGGGACTACGAGCAGTACTTC.

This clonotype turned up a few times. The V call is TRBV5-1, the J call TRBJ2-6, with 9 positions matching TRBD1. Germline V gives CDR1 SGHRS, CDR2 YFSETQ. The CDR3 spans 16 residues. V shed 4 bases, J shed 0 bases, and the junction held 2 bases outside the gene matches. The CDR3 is CASSPTGGSGANVLTF. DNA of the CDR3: TGCGCCAGCAGCCCGACAGGGGGCTCTGGGGCCAACGTCCTGACTTTC.

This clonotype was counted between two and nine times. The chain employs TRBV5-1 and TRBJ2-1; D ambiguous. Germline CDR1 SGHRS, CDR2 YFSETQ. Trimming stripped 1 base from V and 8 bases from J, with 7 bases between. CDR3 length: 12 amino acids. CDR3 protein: CASSLRSYEQFF. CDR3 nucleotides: TGCGCCAGCAGCTTGCGGTCATATGAGCAGTTCTTC.

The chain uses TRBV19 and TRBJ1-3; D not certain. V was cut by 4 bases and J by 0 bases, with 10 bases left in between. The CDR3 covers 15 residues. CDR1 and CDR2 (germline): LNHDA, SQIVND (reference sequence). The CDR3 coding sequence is TGTGCCAGTAGTACCTCGGGCCACTCTGGAAACACCATATATTTT. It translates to CASSTSGHSGNTIYF.

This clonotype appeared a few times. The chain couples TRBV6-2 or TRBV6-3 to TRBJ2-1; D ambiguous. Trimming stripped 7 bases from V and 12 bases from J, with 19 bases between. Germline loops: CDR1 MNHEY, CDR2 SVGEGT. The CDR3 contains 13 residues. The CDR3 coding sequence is TGTGCCAGCAAAAGAAACCTCCCTGTAGGGCAGTTCTTC. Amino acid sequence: CASKRNLPVGQFF.

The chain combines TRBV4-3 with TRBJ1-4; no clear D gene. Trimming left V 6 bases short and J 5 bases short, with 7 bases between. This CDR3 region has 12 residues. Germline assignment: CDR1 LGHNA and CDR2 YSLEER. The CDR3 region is CASSWMNEKLFF. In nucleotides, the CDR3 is TGCGCCAGCAGTTGGATGAATGAAAAACTGTTTTTT.

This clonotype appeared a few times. CDR3 sequence: CATLTSTDTQYF. The CDR3 DNA is TGTGCCACCTTGACTAGCACAGATACGCAGTATTTT. The rearrangement links TRBV28 to TRBJ2-3; D remains ambiguous. The V end was cut by 10 bases, the J end by 0 bases, with 8 bases between. Germline V CDR1 and CDR2: MDHEN, SYDVKM. This CDR3 has 12 residues. Variable domain in full (rest from reference TRBV28 and TRBJ2-3): DVKVTQSSRYLVKRTGEKVFLECVQDMDHENMFWYRQDPGLGLRLIYFSYDVKMKEKGDIPEGYSVSREKKERFSLILESASTNQTSMYLCATLTSTDTQYFGPGTRLTVL.

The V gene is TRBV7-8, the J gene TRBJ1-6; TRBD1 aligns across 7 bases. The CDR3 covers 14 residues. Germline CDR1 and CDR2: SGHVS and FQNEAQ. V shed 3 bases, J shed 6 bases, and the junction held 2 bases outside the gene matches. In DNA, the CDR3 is TGTGCCAGCAGCTTCGACAGGGCTAATTCACCCCTCCACTTT. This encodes CASSFDRANSPLHF. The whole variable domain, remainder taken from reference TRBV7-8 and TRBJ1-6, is GAGVSQSPRYKVAKRGQDVALRCDPISGHVSLFWYQQALGQGPEFLTYFQNEAQLDKSGLPSDRFFAERPEGSVSTLKIQRTQQEDSAVYLCASSFDRANSPLHFGNGTRLTVT.

The CDR3 region has the DNA TGTGCCAGCAGCTTACAGGGTAAAAACATTCAGTACTTC. It yields the protein CASSLQGKNIQYF. The chain joins TRBV28 to TRBJ2-4; tentatively, D is TRBD1 (6 bases). CDR1 is MDHEN, CDR2 SYDVKM, per germline. The V end lost 6 bases, the J end lost 4 bases, and 10 bases lay between the germline ends. This CDR3 has 13 residues.

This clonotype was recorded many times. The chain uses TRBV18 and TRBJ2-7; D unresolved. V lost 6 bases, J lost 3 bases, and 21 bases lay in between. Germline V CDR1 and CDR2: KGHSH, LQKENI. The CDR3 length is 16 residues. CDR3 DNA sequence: TGTGCCAGCTCTTCCTCTACGGAGAGTGTTGTCTACGAGCAGTACTTC. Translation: CASSSSTESVVYEQYF.

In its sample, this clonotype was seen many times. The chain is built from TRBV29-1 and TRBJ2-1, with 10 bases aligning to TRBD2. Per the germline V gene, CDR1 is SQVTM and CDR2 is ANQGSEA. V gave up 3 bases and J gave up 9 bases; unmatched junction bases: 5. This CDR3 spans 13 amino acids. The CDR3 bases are TGCAGCGTTGAGGGGCTAGCGGGAGCTGAGCAGTTCTTC. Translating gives CSVEGLAGAEQFF.

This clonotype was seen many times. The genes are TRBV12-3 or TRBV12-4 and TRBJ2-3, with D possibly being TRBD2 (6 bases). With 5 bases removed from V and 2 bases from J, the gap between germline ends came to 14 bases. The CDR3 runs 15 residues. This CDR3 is CASSGRRDFTDTQYF. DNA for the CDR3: TGTGCCAGCAGTGGTCGCCGGGACTTCACAGATACGCAGTATTTT.

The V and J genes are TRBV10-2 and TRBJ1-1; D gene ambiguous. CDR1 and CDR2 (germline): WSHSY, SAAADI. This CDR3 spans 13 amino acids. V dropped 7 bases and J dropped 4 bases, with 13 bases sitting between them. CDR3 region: CASTRMIGTEAFF. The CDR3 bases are TGCGCCAGCACGCGCATGATAGGCACTGAAGCTTTCTTT.

CDR3: CASSLALGSNEQFF. In DNA, the CDR3 is TGTGCCAGCAGCTTAGCCTTAGGGAGCAATGAGCAGTTCTTC. V usage is TRBV7-9 and J usage is TRBJ2-1, with D possibly TRBD2 on 5 matching bases. Trimming stripped 0 bases from V and 6 bases from J, with 9 bases between. This CDR3 has 14 amino acids. In germline, CDR1 is SEHNR, CDR2 FQNEAQ (reference sequence). Looking up the rest from reference TRBV7-9 and TRBJ2-1 gives the full variable domain: DTGVSQNPRHKITKRGQNVTFRCDPISEHNRLYWYRQTLGQGPEFLTYFQNEAQLEKSRLLSDRFSAERPKGSFSTLEIQRTEQGDSAMYLCASSLALGSNEQFFGPGTRLTVL.

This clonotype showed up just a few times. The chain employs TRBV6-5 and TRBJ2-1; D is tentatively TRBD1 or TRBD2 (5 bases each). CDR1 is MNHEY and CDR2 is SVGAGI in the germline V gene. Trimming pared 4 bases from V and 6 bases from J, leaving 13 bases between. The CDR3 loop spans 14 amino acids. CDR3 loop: CASSSRDPLNEQFF. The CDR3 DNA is TGTGCCAGCAGTTCCCGGGACCCTCTCAATGAGCAGTTCTTC.

The CDR3 loop is CASSADIRADEKLFF. The DNA for the CDR3 is TGCGCCAGCAGCGCAGACATCCGAGCGGATGAAAAACTGTTTTTT. V is TRBV4-1 and J is TRBJ1-4; D unresolved. V lost 5 bases and J lost 6, with 16 bases in between. Germline CDR1 reads MGHRA; CDR2 reads YSYEKL. The CDR3 extends over 15 amino acids.

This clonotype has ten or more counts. The CDR3 nucleotides are TGTGCCAGCAGCGTTAGCGGACCAGGGAGAGATACGCAGTATTTT. Residues: CASSVSGPGRDTQYF. The chain links TRBV12-3 or TRBV12-4 to TRBJ2-3; tentative D call: TRBD2 (6 bases). There are 15 residues in the CDR3. Trimming left V 6 bases short and J 5 bases short, with 18 bases between.